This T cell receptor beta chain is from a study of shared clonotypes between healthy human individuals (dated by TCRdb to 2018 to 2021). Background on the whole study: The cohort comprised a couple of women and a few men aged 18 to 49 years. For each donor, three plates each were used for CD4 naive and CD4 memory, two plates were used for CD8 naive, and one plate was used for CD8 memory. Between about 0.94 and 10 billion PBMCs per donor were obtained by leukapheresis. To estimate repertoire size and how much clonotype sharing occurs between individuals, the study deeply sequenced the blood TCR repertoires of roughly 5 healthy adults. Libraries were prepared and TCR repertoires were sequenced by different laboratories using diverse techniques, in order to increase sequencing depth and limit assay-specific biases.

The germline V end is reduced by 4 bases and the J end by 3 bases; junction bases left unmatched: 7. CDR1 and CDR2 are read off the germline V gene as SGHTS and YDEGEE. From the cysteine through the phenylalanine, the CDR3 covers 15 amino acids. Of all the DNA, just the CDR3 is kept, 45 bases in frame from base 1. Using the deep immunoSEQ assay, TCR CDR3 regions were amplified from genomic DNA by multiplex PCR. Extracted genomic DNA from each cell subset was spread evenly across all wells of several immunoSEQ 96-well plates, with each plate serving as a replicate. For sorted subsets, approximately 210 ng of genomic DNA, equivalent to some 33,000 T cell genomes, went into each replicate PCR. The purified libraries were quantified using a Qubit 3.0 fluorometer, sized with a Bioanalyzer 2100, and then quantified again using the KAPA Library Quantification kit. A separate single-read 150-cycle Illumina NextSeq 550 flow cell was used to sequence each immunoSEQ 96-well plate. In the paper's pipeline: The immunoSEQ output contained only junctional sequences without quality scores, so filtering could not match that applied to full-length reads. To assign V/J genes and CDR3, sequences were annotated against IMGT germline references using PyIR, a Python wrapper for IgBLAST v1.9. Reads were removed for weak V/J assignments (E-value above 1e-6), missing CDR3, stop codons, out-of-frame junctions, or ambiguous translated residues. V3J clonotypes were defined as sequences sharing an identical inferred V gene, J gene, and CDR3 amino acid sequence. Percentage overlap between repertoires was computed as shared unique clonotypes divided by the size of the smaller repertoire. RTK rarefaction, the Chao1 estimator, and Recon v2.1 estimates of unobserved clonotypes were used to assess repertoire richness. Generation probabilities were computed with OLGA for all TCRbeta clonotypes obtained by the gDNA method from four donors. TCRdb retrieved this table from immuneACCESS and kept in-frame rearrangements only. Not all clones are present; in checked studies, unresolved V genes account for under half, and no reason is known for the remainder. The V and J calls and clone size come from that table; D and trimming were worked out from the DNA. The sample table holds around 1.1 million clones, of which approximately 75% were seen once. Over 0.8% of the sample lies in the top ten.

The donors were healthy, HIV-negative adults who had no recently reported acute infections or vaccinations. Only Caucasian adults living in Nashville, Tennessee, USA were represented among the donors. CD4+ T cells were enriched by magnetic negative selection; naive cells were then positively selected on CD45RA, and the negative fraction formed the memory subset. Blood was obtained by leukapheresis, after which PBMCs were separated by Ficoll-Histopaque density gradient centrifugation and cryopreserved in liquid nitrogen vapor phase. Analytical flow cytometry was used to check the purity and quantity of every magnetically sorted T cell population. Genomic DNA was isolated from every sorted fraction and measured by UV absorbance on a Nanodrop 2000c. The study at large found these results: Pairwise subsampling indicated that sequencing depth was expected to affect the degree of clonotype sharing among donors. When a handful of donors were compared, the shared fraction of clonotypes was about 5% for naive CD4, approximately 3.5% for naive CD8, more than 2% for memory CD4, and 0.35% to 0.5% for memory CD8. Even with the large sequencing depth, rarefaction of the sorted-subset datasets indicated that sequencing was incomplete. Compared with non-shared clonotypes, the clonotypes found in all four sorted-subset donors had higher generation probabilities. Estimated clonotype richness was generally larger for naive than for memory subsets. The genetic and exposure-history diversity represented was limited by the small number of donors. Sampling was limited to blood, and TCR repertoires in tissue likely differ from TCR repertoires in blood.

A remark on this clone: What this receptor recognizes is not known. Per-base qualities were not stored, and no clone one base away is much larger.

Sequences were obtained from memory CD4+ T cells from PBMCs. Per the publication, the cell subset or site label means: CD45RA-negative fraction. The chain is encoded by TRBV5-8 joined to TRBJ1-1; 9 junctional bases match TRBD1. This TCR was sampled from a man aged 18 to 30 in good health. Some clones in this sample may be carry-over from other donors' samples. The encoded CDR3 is CASSGGTGWYTEAFF. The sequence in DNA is TGTGCCAGCAGCGGCGGGACAGGGTGGTACACTGAAGCTTTCTTT. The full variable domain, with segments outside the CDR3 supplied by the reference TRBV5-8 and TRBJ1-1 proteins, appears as EAGVTQSPTHLIKTRGQQATLRCSPISGHTSVYWYQQALGLGLQFLLWYDEGEERNRGNFPPRFSGRQFPNYSSELNVNALELEDSALYLCASSGGTGWYTEAFFGQGTRLTVV.